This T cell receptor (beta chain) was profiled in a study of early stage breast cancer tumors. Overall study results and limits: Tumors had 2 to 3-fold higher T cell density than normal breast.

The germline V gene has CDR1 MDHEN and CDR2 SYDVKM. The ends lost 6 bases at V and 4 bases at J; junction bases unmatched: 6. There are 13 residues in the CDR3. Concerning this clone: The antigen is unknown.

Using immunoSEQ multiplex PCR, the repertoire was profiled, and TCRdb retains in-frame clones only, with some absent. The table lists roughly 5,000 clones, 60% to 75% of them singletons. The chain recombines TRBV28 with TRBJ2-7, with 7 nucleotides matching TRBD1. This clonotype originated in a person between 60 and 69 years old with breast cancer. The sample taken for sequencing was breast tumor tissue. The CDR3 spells CASSPVQGYEQYF. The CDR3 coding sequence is TGTGCCAGCAGCCCGGTACAGGGGTACGAGCAGTACTTC.